The entry below describes one TCR beta chain. Its antigen is not identified. The data originate from a study of Ad26.COV2.S vaccination and SARS-CoV-2 variants. General study results and limits: Vaccine recipients posted higher spike-specific TCR breadth than their placebo counterparts.

Treatment of the sample: about 20 received Ad26.COV2.S at low or high dose, single or two shots; several received placebo; per-sample allocation not given. Collection of the samples took place on day 63 after the first injection of vaccine or placebo. The CDR3 is 13 amino acids. V lost 6 bases, J lost 4 bases, and 12 bases lay in between. Germline loops: CDR1 MDHEN, CDR2 SYDVKM. Generated by immunoSEQ multiplex PCR, the TCRdb table keeps only in-frame clones and is missing some. The repertoire holds over 400,000 clones, with 89% as singletons. The sample consisted of peripheral blood, taken in a trial of Ad26.COV2.S vaccine versus placebo. The TCR was taken from a person aged 18 to 65 who received the Ad26.COV2.S COVID-19 vaccine or a placebo. The chain carries TRBV28 and TRBJ1-1; D uncertain. CDR3 bases: TGTGCCAGCAGCATAGGTGGGTCCACTGAAGCTTTCTTT. Protein: CASSIGGSTEAFF.